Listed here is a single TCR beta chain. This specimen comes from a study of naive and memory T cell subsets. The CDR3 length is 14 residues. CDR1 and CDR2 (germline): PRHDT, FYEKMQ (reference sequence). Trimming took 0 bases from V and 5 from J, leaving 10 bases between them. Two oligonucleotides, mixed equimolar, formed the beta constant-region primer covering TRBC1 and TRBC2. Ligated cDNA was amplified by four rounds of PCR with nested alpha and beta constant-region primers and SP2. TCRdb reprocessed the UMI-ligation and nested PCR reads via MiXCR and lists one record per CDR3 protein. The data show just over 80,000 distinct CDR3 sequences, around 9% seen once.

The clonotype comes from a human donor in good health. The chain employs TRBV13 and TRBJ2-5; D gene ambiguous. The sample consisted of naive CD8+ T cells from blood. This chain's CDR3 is CASSLGGSRETQYF. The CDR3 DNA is TGTGCCAGCAGCTTAGGCGGGTCCAGGGAGACCCAGTACTTC. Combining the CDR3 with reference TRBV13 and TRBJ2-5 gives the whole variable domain AAGVIQSPRHLIKEKRETATLKCYPIPRHDTVYWYQQGPGQDPQFLISFYEKMQSDKGSIPDRFSAQQFSDYHSELNMSSLELGDSALYFCASSLGGSRETQYFGPGTRLLVL.